Below are 7 T cell receptor beta chains sequenced from a single sample in a study of blood T cell repertoires in COVID-19. TCRdb's copy holds only in-frame clones and misses some; the assay was immunoSEQ multiplex PCR. The sample holds around 190,000 clones, around 80% seen once. Material: peripheral blood. These receptors originate from a man in his 70s with active or convalescent COVID-19.

V usage is TRBV7-2 and J usage is TRBJ2-2, with TRBD2 identical over 10 bases. CDR1 and CDR2 (germline): SGHTA, FQGNSA. The V and J ends lost 2 bases and 4 bases, in that order; junction bases with no gene match: 7. The CDR3 has 17 residues. The CDR3 reads CASSLTGTSVGTGELFF. The CDR3 DNA is TGTGCCAGCAGCTTAACCGGGACTAGCGTAGGCACCGGGGAGCTGTTTTTT. Drawing the rest from reference TRBV7-2 and TRBJ2-2, the complete variable domain is GAGVSQSPSNKVTEKGKDVELRCDPISGHTALYWYRQSLGQGLEFLIYFQGNSAPDKSGLPSDRFSAERTGGSVSTLTIQRTQQEDSAVYLCASSLTGTSVGTGELFFGEGSRLTVL.

The V and J genes are TRBV9 and TRBJ2-6; D might be TRBD2 (6 bases). This CDR3 comprises 18 residues. Germline CDR1 and CDR2: SGDLS and YYNGEE. Trimming took off 0 bases at V and 4 bases at J, with 17 bases between the two ends. The DNA for the CDR3 is TGTGCCAGCAGCGTAGGTGGGGAAGGGAGGTCCGGGGCCAACGTCCTGACTTTC. Encoded protein: CASSVGGEGRSGANVLTF.

Of note for this clone: The identical CDR3 is also encoded by other nucleotide sequences in the sample. The chain is built from TRBV27 and TRBJ1-2; TRBD1 is a possible D gene (6 bases). Trimming pared 0 bases from V and 7 bases from J, leaving 12 bases between. The CDR3 runs 14 residues. Germline CDR1 is MNHEY and CDR2 is SMNVEV (reference sequence). The CDR3 protein is CASSLSGGGGGYTF. CDR3 sequence (DNA): TGTGCCAGCAGTTTATCGGGAGGGGGTGGTGGCTACACCTTC.

The V and J genes are TRBV19 and TRBJ1-2; tentative D call: TRBD1 (6 bases). Between the trimmed V and J ends, which lost 1 base and 8 bases, there was a span of 17 bases. Germline values: CDR1 LNHDA, CDR2 SQIVND (reference sequence). The CDR3 runs 15 residues. CDR3 sequence: CASSIVGTPFRGYTF. The CDR3 bases are TGTGCCAGTAGTATAGTGGGGACACCTTTTAGAGGCTACACCTTC.

V usage is TRBV4-3 and J usage is TRBJ2-3; TRBD2 matches 9 bases. The trim removed 1 base at V and 5 bases at J, leaving 7 bases unmatched. The CDR3 contains 16 residues. The germline CDR1 and CDR2 sequences are LGHNA and YSLEER. The CDR3 nucleotides are TGCGCCAGCAGCCAAGGGACTAGCGTAGAGAAAGATACGCAGTATTTT. This encodes CASSQGTSVEKDTQYF.

The chain joins TRBV11-2 to TRBJ2-5; 9 positions agree with TRBD1. The CDR3 sequence is 15 residues long. Germline V gene lookup returns CDR1 SGHAT and CDR2 FQNNGV. The V and J ends lost 5 bases and 5 bases, in that order; junction bases with no gene match: 9. CDR3 sequence (DNA): TGTGCCAGCAGCGCAGGGACAGGGAGGGCGGAGACCCAGTACTTC. Translating it yields CASSAGTGRAETQYF.

The rearrangement joins TRBV5-1 to TRBJ2-1; a weak D match, TRBD2 (6 bases). V lost 4 bases and J lost 8, with 16 bases in between. Per the germline V gene, CDR1 is SGHRS and CDR2 is YFSETQ. This CDR3 contains 14 residues. The CDR3 DNA sequence: TGCGCCAGCAGCATCGGGACTCCTGGCGATGAGCAGTTCTTC. Translating it yields CASSIGTPGDEQFF.